This TCR beta chain was captured by sequencing in a study of OX40 agonist ivuxolimab in advanced cancers. Whole-study context: Patients received ivuxolimab, an agonistic anti-OX40 (CD134) antibody. Previous treatment with anti-PD-1, anti-PD-L1 or anti-CTLA-4 therapy was allowed; over 35% had received some.

Blood draws occurred at baseline, cycle 4 day 1, and cycle 7 day 1. Assay: immunoSEQ multiplex PCR; the TCRdb copy retains only in-frame clones and omits some. The sample includes 65,000 to 90,000 clones, approximately 78% of them seen just once. The CDR3 is made up of 14 amino acids. Germline V CDR1 and CDR2: SGDLS, YYNGEE. The V gene lost 0 bases and the J gene lost 8 bases, with 11 bases spanning the gap. The sample was CD4+ or CD8+ T cells sorted from blood, taken in a trial of the OX40 agonist ivuxolimab. The sequence derives from an adult with an advanced solid tumor such as melanoma, head and neck, liver or kidney cancer. V gene TRBV9 combines with J gene TRBJ1-4; D is unresolved. The chain's CDR3 is CASSVEAGGEKLFF. CDR3 in DNA: TGTGCCAGCAGCGTAGAGGCAGGCGGAGAAAAACTGTTTTTT.